These 7 T cell receptor beta chains were sequenced from one sample in a study of cytomegalovirus exposure and HLA in healthy donors. 13 Jbeta primers and 60 Vbeta primers were used for the PCR. Clones were read by immunoSEQ multiplex PCR, and TCRdb kept only the in-frame ones, dropping some. The sample holds about 140,000 clones; roughly three quarters are singletons and the top ten take about 2%. The material sequenced was PBMCs. The receptor source for this set is a man under 40 in good health and CMV-seronegative.

The chain carries TRBV7-9 and TRBJ1-1; unclear D gene. Germline V gene lookup returns CDR1 SEHNR and CDR2 FQNEAQ (reference sequence). CDR3 length: 12 residues. Trimming took 3 bases from V and 4 from J, leaving 6 bases between them. This CDR3 is CASSFAGTEAFF. The CDR3 nucleotides are TGTGCCAGCAGCTTTGCGGGCACTGAAGCTTTCTTT.

The rearrangement uses TRBV11-2 and TRBJ1-2; TRBD1 agrees at 7 bases. CDR1 and CDR2 (germline): SGHAT, FQNNGV. The V and J ends lost 0 bases and 7 bases, in that order; junction bases with no gene match: 5. This CDR3 is built from 14 residues. CDR3 protein: CASSLDRQGGGYTF. The CDR3 DNA reads as TGTGCCAGCAGCTTAGATCGACAGGGTGGTGGCTACACCTTC.

This chain connects TRBV5-8 to TRBJ2-2, with D tentatively TRBD2 (5 bases). This CDR3 is built from 15 residues. CDR1 is SGHTS, CDR2 YDEGEE, per germline. The ends were cut back, 2 bases at V and 4 bases at J, with 12 bases in the middle. CDR3 sequence (DNA): TGTGCCAGCAGCTTTTCGGGGTTCAGCACCGGGGAGCTGTTTTTT. This codes for CASSFSGFSTGELFF.

V usage is TRBV11-2 and J usage is TRBJ1-4; D call uncertain. The germline V and J ends were trimmed by 1 base and 5 bases, with 5 bases remaining between them. The length of the CDR3 is 13 residues. Germline V gene sequence: CDR1 SGHAT, CDR2 FQNNGV. This CDR3 is CASSLAGNEKLFF. The CDR3 nucleotides read TGTGCCAGCAGCTTAGCCGGGAATGAAAAACTGTTTTTT.

This rearrangement joins TRBV29-1 to TRBJ2-1; TRBD1 matches at 7 bases. Germline values: CDR1 SQVTM, CDR2 ANQGSEA. The CDR3 runs 15 residues. Trimming took 0 bases from V and 0 from J; bases not matched to a gene: 2. The CDR3: CSVEDTGDSYNEQFF. For the CDR3, the DNA is TGCAGCGTTGAAGATACAGGGGACTCCTACAATGAGCAGTTCTTC.

The chain carries TRBV7-2 and TRBJ1-2; 7 bases align to TRBD1. V dropped 6 bases and J dropped 4; count of bases not matched to a gene: 8. Germline CDR1 is SGHTA and CDR2 is FQGNSA. The CDR3 length is 14 residues. The CDR3 is CASRVGGSGYGYTF. CDR3 bases: TGTGCCAGCAGGGTAGGGGGCTCAGGCTATGGCTACACCTTC.

V usage is TRBV27 and J usage is TRBJ2-5, with a possible D match to TRBD1 (7 bases). The germline gives CDR1 MNHEY, CDR2 SMNVEV (reference sequence). The V end was cut by 6 bases, the J end by 3 bases, with 17 bases between. CDR3 length: 15 residues. CDR3 amino acids: CASSQLTGRKETQYF. As DNA, the CDR3 is TGTGCCAGCAGCCAATTGACAGGGAGGAAAGAGACCCAGTACTTC.